This T cell receptor beta chain came from a study of glioma-infiltrating T cells. This clonotype was observed a handful of times. Its matching antigen is unknown. The iRepertoire nested amplicon-rescue multiplex PCR amplified TCR alpha and beta CDR3s from RNA. TCRdb re-derived calls from the multiplex PCR reads in MiXCR, one entry per CDR3 protein. The repertoire holds some 160,000 distinct CDR3 sequences, with about 47% as singletons. General study findings and limits: Above-expected tissue-blood divergence occurred in all gliomas, most in low-grade ones.

The sample comprised glioma tissue, nonneoplastic brain tissue, or PBMCs (not recorded which). This TCR derives from a human donor with low-grade glioma or glioblastoma, undergoing nonglioma brain surgery, or in good health (not recorded which).

CDR3 sequence reads: CASSHRPQGVGTANYGYTF. CDR3 DNA: TGTGCCAGCAGCCATCGTCCACAGGGGGTTGGGACAGCTAACTATGGCTACACCTTC. The chain has TRBV3-1 and TRBJ1-2, with TRBD1 matching 8 bases. CDR3 length: 19 amino acids. After removal of 3 bases from V and 0 bases from J, the junction contained 15 bases not matched to a gene. The germline V gene encodes CDR1 LGHDT and CDR2 YNNKEL (reference sequence).